The 20 T cell receptor beta chains in this list originate from one sample, sequenced in a study of T cells after yellow fever vaccination (dated by TCRdb to about 2019). The intended sense of this specimen's treatment or condition label: live attenuated yellow fever vaccine strain. Library method: 5' RACE. The sequencer was an Illumina NovaSeq 6000. The public reads were quality trimmed at Q25 with fastp and then assembled into clones with MiXCR by TCRdb, keeping productive beta chains. CDR3 protein sequences are deduplicated, and each keeps its most common genes and DNA. The sample contains under 500,000 distinct CDR3 sequences, roughly a sixth of them found a single time. Jointly, the top ten make up roughly a sixth of the sample. Sample: PBMCs, taken before the yellow fever booster vaccination. These receptors were taken from a man younger than 30 who received the YFV17D yellow fever vaccine.

The V and J genes are TRBV4-1 and TRBJ2-1, with D possibly being TRBD2 (6 bases). CDR1 and CDR2 (germline): MGHRA, YSYEKL. V was pared by 4 bases and J by 0 bases, with 16 bases between. This CDR3 is 17 amino acids long. The CDR3 region is CASSLWGGESSYNEQFF. CDR3 nucleotide sequence: TGCGCCAGCAGCCTCTGGGGCGGGGAAAGCTCCTACAATGAGCAGTTCTTC.

The chain carries TRBV9 and TRBJ2-7; D gene uncertain. The V gene lost 0 bases and the J gene lost 0 bases, with 10 bases spanning the gap. Germline CDR1 and CDR2: SGDLS and YYNGEE. This CDR3 comprises 15 residues. DNA for the CDR3: TGTGCCAGCAGCGTAGAGATCGGCGGCTCCTACGAGCAGTACTTC. Its translation is CASSVEIGGSYEQYF.

This chain links TRBV4-1 with TRBJ1-5; no reliable D call. The CDR3 covers 13 residues. Deletions cut 2 bases from V and 4 bases from J, with 6 bases between. Per germline, CDR1 MGHRA and CDR2 YSYEKL. For the CDR3, the DNA is TGCGCCAGCAGCCAATCCTTGAATCAGCCCCAGCATTTT. Its protein is CASSQSLNQPQHF.

This clonotype turned up a few times. The chain has TRBV3-1 and TRBJ1-2; D gene uncertain. CDR3 length equals 12 residues. Trimming cost V 3 bases and J 3 bases, with 5 bases left between them. Looked up from germline, CDR1 is LGHDT and CDR2 is YNNKEL (reference sequence). CDR3 protein: CASSHLDYGYTF. In DNA, the CDR3 is TGTGCCAGCAGCCACCTCGACTATGGCTACACCTTC. Filled out from reference TRBV3-1 and TRBJ1-2, the complete variable domain reads DTAVSQTPKYLVTQMGNDKSIKCEQNLGHDTMYWYKQDSKKFLKIMFSYNNKELIINETVPNRFSPKSPDKAHLNLHINSLELGDSAVYFCASSHLDYGYTFGSGTRLTVV.

J is TRBJ2-4 and V is TRBV5-1; no firm D call. The length of the CDR3 is 17 residues. Trimming removed 0 bases from V and 2 bases from J, with 15 bases in between. Looked up from germline, CDR1 is SGHRS and CDR2 is YFSETQ. The CDR3 nucleotides read TGCGCCAGCAGCTTGGCGGCAGAGTTGAGGACCAAAAACATTCAGTACTTC. Protein product: CASSLAAELRTKNIQYF.

The chain combines TRBV20-1 with TRBJ1-5, with D perhaps TRBD1 (5 bases). CDR1 is DFQATT and CDR2 is SNEGSKA in the germline V gene (reference sequence). This CDR3 is 15 amino acids long. The V and J ends lost 0 bases and 0 bases respectively, with 9 bases between them. CDR3 loop: CSARDQGYSNQPQHF. The CDR3 region has the DNA TGCAGTGCTAGAGATCAGGGATATAGCAATCAGCCCCAGCATTTT.

The rearrangement uses TRBV12-3 or TRBV12-4 and TRBJ1-1; a possible D gene is TRBD1 (5 bases). V gave up 7 bases and J gave up 1 base, with 13 bases separating them. The CDR3 is 14 amino acids. CDR3 DNA: TGTGCCAGCACTACGACAGCCGGGAACACTGAAGCTTTCTTT. It translates to CASTTTAGNTEAFF.

This clonotype has just a few counts. This sequence joins TRBV5-1 and TRBJ1-2; D is uncertain. With 0 bases removed from V and 0 bases from J, the gap between germline ends came to 6 bases. The germline V gene encodes CDR1 SGHRS and CDR2 YFSETQ. The CDR3 sequence is 14 residues long. In nucleotides, the CDR3 is TGCGCCAGCAGCTTGGATCCAGCTAACTATGGCTACACCTTC. Protein sequence: CASSLDPANYGYTF.

The chain combines TRBV10-3 with TRBJ2-5, with D perhaps matching TRBD2 (6 bases). The V gene's germline CDR1 is ENHRY and CDR2 SYGVKD. The V gene lost 10 bases and the J gene lost 5 bases, with 14 bases spanning the gap. The CDR3 covers 12 residues. CDR3 nucleotides: TGTGCCACCGGGGACCGGGAGGAGACCCAGTACTTC. Translated, it gives CATGDREETQYF.

The chain couples TRBV5-1 to TRBJ1-1; D unclear. The germline V and J ends were trimmed by 1 base and 2 bases, with 6 bases remaining between them. The CDR3 covers 13 residues. Germline CDR1 and CDR2: SGHRS and YFSETQ. The CDR3: CASSLYYNTEAFF. CDR3 DNA sequence: TGCGCCAGCAGCTTGTATTACAACACTGAAGCTTTCTTT.

This clonotype was counted a few times. The chain recombines TRBV9 with TRBJ1-2; unclear D gene. Between the trimmed V and J ends, which lost 3 bases and 7 bases, there was a span of 16 bases. Looked up from germline, CDR1 is SGDLS and CDR2 is YYNGEE. The CDR3 is made up of 14 amino acids. CDR3 in DNA: TGTGCCAGCAGCGGGACCACATGGTCTAGTGGCTACACCTTC. The encoded protein is CASSGTTWSSGYTF.

V is TRBV29-1 and J is TRBJ1-1; D ambiguous. V was cut by 2 bases and J by 10 bases, with 11 bases left in between. Germline CDR1 and CDR2: SQVTM and ANQGSEA. There are 11 residues in the CDR3. The CDR3 region has the DNA TGCAGCGTTGAAACGGGGTACGGAGCTTTCTTT. Translation: CSVETGYGAFF.

This clonotype was recorded at least ten times. The chain has TRBV7-2 and TRBJ2-5, with TRBD2 identical over 9 bases. The CDR3 runs 16 residues. Germline values: CDR1 SGHTA, CDR2 FQGNSA. J was trimmed by 5 bases and V by 2 bases; bases with no gene match: 9. CDR3 protein: CASSLRPAGGGETQYF. In DNA, the CDR3 is TGTGCCAGCAGCTTAAGGCCAGCGGGGGGAGGCGAGACCCAGTACTTC.

This clonotype was detected a few times. V and J are TRBV2 and TRBJ1-1; D perhaps matches TRBD1 (5 bases). CDR3 length equals 15 residues. From germline, CDR1 is SNHLY and CDR2 FYNNEI. V was clipped by 3 bases and J by 6 bases, with 17 bases between them. For the CDR3, the DNA is TGTGCCAGCAGTGATAGGCGGGCGTTGGGGCCTGAAGCTTTCTTT. The encoded protein is CASSDRRALGPEAFF.

In its sample, this clonotype was seen a few times. This chain links TRBV4-3 with TRBJ2-1, with TRBD1 as a possible D gene (6 bases). Germline V CDR1 and CDR2: LGHNA, YSLEER. The CDR3 covers 15 residues. V was trimmed by 1 base and J by 5 bases, leaving 12 bases between them. As DNA, the CDR3 is TGCGCCAGCAGCCAAGCCCCGAGGGGGAACAATGAGCAGTTCTTC. This translates into CASSQAPRGNNEQFF.

The gene calls are TRBV5-1 and TRBJ1-1; 9 bases are a match to TRBD1. CDR3 length equals 14 residues. Germline CDR1 is SGHRS and CDR2 is YFSETQ. V trimming: 4 bases; J trimming: 6 bases; junction bases outside the gene matches: 7. CDR3 DNA: TGCGCCAGCAGCCCCGGGGACAGGGCAGCTGAAGCTTTCTTT. This gives the protein CASSPGDRAAEAFF.

The chain combines TRBV4-3 with TRBJ1-5; D is unresolved. Germline V gene sequence: CDR1 LGHNA, CDR2 YSLEER. V was pared by 0 bases and J by 7 bases, with 10 bases between. The CDR3 is 14 amino acids. This chain's CDR3 is CASSQDLGMQPQHF. The CDR3 DNA reads as TGCGCCAGCAGCCAAGATCTGGGGATGCAGCCCCAGCATTTT.

This rearrangement joins TRBV6-2 or TRBV6-3 to TRBJ2-3; D remains ambiguous. Looked up from germline, CDR1 is MNHEY and CDR2 is SVGEGT. The CDR3 runs 15 residues. V lost 0 bases to trimming and J lost 0 bases, with 7 bases between them. The CDR3 region is CASSYSVFSTDTQYF. CDR3 bases: TGTGCCAGCAGTTACTCGGTGTTCAGCACAGATACGCAGTATTTT.

This chain joins TRBV14 and TRBJ2-3; the match to TRBD2 covers 9 bases. This CDR3 spans 16 amino acids. J lost 2 bases, V lost 5 bases, and 8 bases had no gene match. CDR1 is SGHDN and CDR2 is FVKESK in the germline V gene. In nucleotides, the CDR3 is TGTGCCAGCAGCGCTGCCGGCGGGAGGGTCACAGATACGCAGTATTTT. This codes for CASSAAGGRVTDTQYF.

This clonotype turned up a few times. The chain links TRBV4-1 to TRBJ1-6; D is undetermined. With 5 bases removed from V and 6 bases from J, the gap between germline ends came to 5 bases. CDR3 size: 12 residues. Per the germline V gene, CDR1 is MGHRA and CDR2 is YSYEKL. CDR3 sequence reads: CASSLLNSPLHF. CDR3 DNA sequence: TGCGCCAGCAGCTTACTTAATTCACCCCTCCACTTT.